The 19 T cell receptor beta chains listed next were all sequenced from one sample in a study of response to subunit inactivated influenza vaccine. TCRdb itself ran the RT-PCR reads through MiXCR, one entry per CDR3 protein. The data contain 500,000 to 600,000 distinct CDR3 sequences, approximately 15% of them seen just once; the ten biggest clones take up less than 4%. The source material was CD4+ T cells sorted from PBMCs, sampled around 25 months after vaccination. The receptors here all came from a man aged 45 to 70 who received an inactivated influenza vaccine.

This clonotype occurred a few times. The V call is TRBV19, the J call TRBJ2-3; tentative D call: TRBD1 (6 bases). The V and J ends lost 8 bases and 4 bases respectively, with 13 bases between them. Germline V CDR1 and CDR2: LNHDA, SQIVND (reference sequence). The CDR3 loop spans 13 amino acids. The CDR3 here is CASSTPGADTQYF. The DNA for the CDR3 is TGTGCCAGTTCTACCCCAGGGGCAGATACGCAGTATTTT. The full variable domain, with the rest looked up from reference TRBV19 and TRBJ2-3, is DGGITQSPKYLFRKEGQNVTLSCEQNLNHDAMYWYRQDPGQGLRLIYYSQIVNDFQKGDIAEGYSVSREKKESFPLTVTSAQKNPTAFYLCASSTPGADTQYFGPGTRLTVL.

V and J are TRBV12-3 or TRBV12-4 and TRBJ1-5, with unresolved D. This CDR3 has 15 residues. V lost 3 bases to trimming and J lost 8 bases, with 17 bases between them. CDR3 in DNA: TGTGCCAGCAGTTTTCGTTCTTCGAGTTTAAAGCCCCAGCATTTT. Residues: CASSFRSSSLKPQHF.

This sequence joins TRBV11-2 and TRBJ2-7, with D possibly called TRBD1 or TRBD2 (5 bases each). In germline, CDR1 is SGHAT, CDR2 FQNNGV. Trimming pared 0 bases from V and 6 bases from J, leaving 24 bases between. This CDR3 region has 18 residues. For the CDR3, the DNA is TGTGCCAGCAGCTTAGATCTCCCAAGTTTGAGGGGTGCTCTCGAGCAGTACTTC. This encodes CASSLDLPSLRGALEQYF.

This clonotype was observed a single time. The chain uses TRBV9 and TRBJ2-3, with 7 bases lining up with TRBD2. With 0 bases clipped from V and 10 bases from J, the junction kept 8 bases outside the gene matches. The CDR3 spans 14 residues. From germline, CDR1 is SGDLS and CDR2 YYNGEE. CDR3 coding DNA: TGTGCCAGCAGCGTAGCGGGGGAGGGCGGGGCGCAGTATTTT. It encodes CASSVAGEGGAQYF.

CDR3 DNA sequence: TGTGCCAGCAGTTATCGGCGAGGTGTAAACACCGGGGAGCTGTTTTTT. This gives the protein CASSYRRGVNTGELFF. The chain recombines TRBV6-5 with TRBJ2-2; D is unclear. The CDR3 has 16 residues. Trimming removed 3 bases from V and 2 bases from J, with 13 bases in between. CDR1 is MNHEY, CDR2 SVGAGI, per germline.

The chain links TRBV7-3 to TRBJ1-2, with 7 bases identical to TRBD1. This CDR3 contains 19 residues. Unmatched junction bases numbered 15, after V lost 0 bases and J lost 2 bases. Germline V lookup: CDR1 SGHTA, CDR2 FQGTGA. The CDR3 DNA reads as TGTGCCAGCAGCTTAACTTCCCCCCAAATGACAGGGACAAACTATGGCTACACCTTC. Its protein product is CASSLTSPQMTGTNYGYTF.

The genes are TRBV9 and TRBJ1-1; 7 bases match TRBD1. The CDR3 has 13 residues. V was clipped by 2 bases and J by 6 bases; unmatched bases: 4. Germline V gives CDR1 SGDLS, CDR2 YYNGEE. The CDR3 nucleotides are TGTGCCAGCAGCGTGACAGGGAGGTCTGAAGCTTTCTTT. It translates to CASSVTGRSEAFF.

The rearrangement links TRBV20-1 to TRBJ2-5; a possible D gene is TRBD1 (6 bases). This CDR3 spans 14 amino acids. Germline V gives CDR1 DFQATT, CDR2 SNEGSKA (reference sequence). Trimming stripped 3 bases from V and 5 bases from J, with 16 bases between. CDR3 bases: TGCAGTGCTAGGGGGCGTCAGGGGTGGGAGACCCAGTACTTC. Its protein is CSARGRQGWETQYF.

This chain uses TRBV20-1 with TRBJ1-5; D unclear. This CDR3 comprises 15 residues. The V gene lost 3 bases and the J gene lost 1 base, with 13 bases spanning the gap. CDR1 is DFQATT, CDR2 SNEGSKA, per germline (reference sequence). Here the CDR3 reads CSASVAQVSNQPQHF. The CDR3 DNA reads TGCAGTGCTAGCGTGGCCCAGGTCAGCAATCAGCCCCAGCATTTT.

The genes are TRBV4-3 and TRBJ1-5, with 8 bases identical to TRBD1. The ends lost 4 bases at V and 6 bases at J; junction bases unmatched: 5. CDR1 is LGHNA and CDR2 is YSLEER in the germline V gene. This CDR3 region has 14 residues. CDR3 in DNA: TGCGCCAGCAGCCTAGACAGGGGATTTCAGCCCCAGCATTTT. Translating gives CASSLDRGFQPQHF.

The sample holds many counts of this clonotype. The chain couples TRBV4-1 to TRBJ2-1; D is unclear. This CDR3 contains 17 residues. V gave up 4 bases and J gave up 0 bases, with 16 bases separating them. Germline CDR1 reads MGHRA; CDR2 reads YSYEKL. CDR3 nucleotide sequence: TGCGCCAGCAGCCGAGGATCCGGGTCCAGCTCCTACAATGAGCAGTTCTTC. This sequence encodes CASSRGSGSSSYNEQFF.

Only a few counts were recorded for this clonotype. This rearrangement joins TRBV20-1 to TRBJ2-5, with 9 bases lining up with TRBD1. The germline gives CDR1 DFQATT, CDR2 SNEGSKA (reference sequence). This CDR3 is 15 amino acids long. The ends lost 6 bases at V and 1 base at J; junction bases unmatched: 9. As DNA, the CDR3 is TGCAGTGCCAAGGGGACAGGGTACTCCCAAGAGACCCAGTACTTC. Protein sequence: CSAKGTGYSQETQYF.

The J gene is TRBJ2-4, the V gene TRBV3-1, with 15 bases matching TRBD2. Germline V gene lookup returns CDR1 LGHDT and CDR2 YNNKEL (reference sequence). This CDR3 has 13 amino acids. With 6 bases clipped from V and 12 bases from J, the junction kept 3 bases outside the gene matches. This chain's CDR3 is CASRPGLAGGQYF. The CDR3 coding sequence is TGTGCCAGCAGGCCGGGACTAGCGGGGGGTCAGTACTTC.

This clonotype was observed a few times. The chain employs TRBV10-3 and TRBJ2-3, with D maybe TRBD1 (5 bases). Trimming took off 2 bases at V and 0 bases at J, with 9 bases between the two ends. Germline V gene data show CDR1 as ENHRY and CDR2 as SYGVKD. CDR3 length: 15 residues. CDR3 DNA: TGTGCCATCAGTGAGGGGGCCATTAGCACAGATACGCAGTATTTT. Translation: CAISEGAISTDTQYF.

This clonotype was recorded a few times. The chain recombines TRBV5-1 with TRBJ2-1; possibly TRBD1 or TRBD2 for D (6 bases each). This CDR3 is built from 16 residues. CDR1 is SGHRS, CDR2 YFSETQ, per germline. Trimming stripped 1 base from V and 8 bases from J, with 19 bases between. CDR3 bases: TGCGCCAGCAGCTTGCTGGGCGGATCCGGGGGCCATGAGCAGTTCTTC. This codes for CASSLLGGSGGHEQFF. Full variable domain (rest looked up from reference TRBV5-1 and TRBJ2-1): KAGVTQTPRYLIKTRGQQVTLSCSPISGHRSVSWYQQTPGQGLQFLFEYFSETQRNKGNFPGRFSGRQFSNSRSEMNVSTLELGDSALYLCASSLLGGSGGHEQFFGPGTRLTVL.

CDR3 nucleotides: TGTGCCACCAGGGCTAGCGGGGGGACGAACACCGGGGAGCTGTTTTTT. It codes for CATRASGGTNTGELFF. This chain uses TRBV24-1 with TRBJ2-2, with 11 nucleotides matching TRBD2. V gave up 7 bases and J gave up 0 bases; unmatched junction bases: 3. The CDR3 is 16 residues long. CDR1 is KGHDR and CDR2 is SFDVKD in the germline V gene.

This chain joins TRBV28 and TRBJ2-4; 7 nucleotides line up with TRBD1. The CDR3 has 13 residues. The germline gives CDR1 MDHEN, CDR2 SYDVKM. The V and J ends lost 5 bases and 6 bases, in that order; junction bases with no gene match: 4. Here the CDR3 reads CASSDTGVNIQYF. The CDR3 DNA is TGTGCCAGCAGTGACACAGGGGTAAACATTCAGTACTTC. Variable domain in full (rest from reference TRBV28 and TRBJ2-4): DVKVTQSSRYLVKRTGEKVFLECVQDMDHENMFWYRQDPGLGLRLIYFSYDVKMKEKGDIPEGYSVSREKKERFSLILESASTNQTSMYLCASSDTGVNIQYFGAGTRLSVL.

This clonotype occurred a few times. The genes are TRBV20-1 and TRBJ2-3; 8 bases are a match to TRBD2. Unmatched junction bases numbered 16, after V lost 0 bases and J lost 8 bases. The CDR3 runs to 17 residues. Germline values: CDR1 DFQATT, CDR2 SNEGSKA (reference sequence). DNA of the CDR3: TGCAGTGCTAGAGATCTAAGGCGAGCGGGAGATGTTACTACGCAGTATTTT. Its translation: CSARDLRRAGDVTTQYF.

There are many counts of this clonotype. The chain's CDR3 is CASSQDGGYEQYF. The DNA for the CDR3 is TGCGCCAGCAGCCAAGATGGGGGATACGAGCAGTACTTC. The chain is built from TRBV4-3 and TRBJ2-7; D possibly matches TRBD1 or TRBD2 (5 bases each). Between the trimmed V and J ends, which lost 0 bases and 4 bases, there was a span of 7 bases. The CDR3 length is 13 residues. CDR1 is LGHNA and CDR2 is YSLEER in the germline V gene.